Presented here are 32 T cell receptor beta chains from one specimen sequenced in a study of shared clonotypes between healthy human individuals. Clones were read by immunoSEQ multiplex PCR, and TCRdb kept only the in-frame ones, dropping some. This repertoire shows almost 750,000 clones, approximately 72% found once; its top ten account for around 1.7%. The sample consisted of memory CD4+ T cells sorted from blood. Subset noted: CD45RA-negative fraction. These receptors were taken from a woman aged 30 to 39 in good health.

This CDR3 is CASSFGTSGGQETQYF. The CDR3 bases are TGTGCCAGCAGCTTTGGGACTAGCGGGGGCCAAGAGACCCAGTACTTC. The gene calls are TRBV7-3 and TRBJ2-5; 14 nucleotides match TRBD2. Germline V gives CDR1 SGHTA, CDR2 FQGTGA. V was clipped by 3 bases and J by 1 base; unmatched bases: 1. This CDR3 is built from 16 residues.

The chain carries TRBV19 and TRBJ1-2, with TRBD1 matching 8 bases. The CDR3 spans 13 residues. J lost 5 bases, V lost 4 bases, and 3 bases had no gene match. Per the germline V gene, CDR1 is LNHDA and CDR2 is SQIVND (reference sequence). The CDR3 is CASSNRGNYGYTF. CDR3 DNA: TGTGCCAGTAGTAACAGGGGGAATTATGGCTACACCTTC.

This sequence joins TRBV27 and TRBJ2-3; the match to TRBD2 covers 8 bases. The CDR3 totals 17 residues. Germline lookup yields CDR1 MNHEY and CDR2 SMNVEV (reference sequence). The V segment lost 6 bases and the J segment 0 bases; nucleotides outside the gene matches: 11. DNA for the CDR3: TGTGCCAGCAGAACACGGACTGCTAGCGGGAGCACAGATACGCAGTATTTT. Translated: CASRTRTASGSTDTQYF.

This rearrangement joins TRBV2 to TRBJ2-5; TRBD2 matches at 7 bases. Germline assignment: CDR1 SNHLY and CDR2 FYNNEI. The junction had 3 bases not matched to a gene; V was cut back by 1 base and J by 4 bases. This CDR3 contains 14 residues. For the CDR3, the DNA is TGTGCCAGCAGTGAAGGGGCGGGAGCAGAGACCCAGTACTTC. Translated: CASSEGAGAETQYF.

The V and J genes are TRBV10-3 and TRBJ2-7; 8 bases agree with TRBD2. V lost 6 bases and J lost 5; bases outside the gene matches: 6. Germline CDR1 ENHRY, CDR2 SYGVKD. CDR3 length: 13 amino acids. The CDR3 sequence is CAISGSGNNEQYF. The CDR3 nucleotides are TGTGCCATCAGCGGTAGCGGGAACAACGAGCAGTACTTC.

V and J are TRBV7-8 and TRBJ2-5, with 8 bases lining up with TRBD1. Germline V gene lookup returns CDR1 SGHVS and CDR2 FQNEAQ. J lost 5 bases, V lost 7 bases, and 18 bases had no gene match. This CDR3 comprises 17 residues. The CDR3, as DNA: TGTGCCAGCAAAATCTGGACAGGGCCAGGGCAGAGGGAGACCCAGTACTTC. Protein sequence: CASKIWTGPGQRETQYF.

The chain is built from TRBV5-1 and TRBJ2-3, with 15 bases lining up with TRBD2. The V gene's germline CDR1 is SGHRS and CDR2 YFSETQ. The CDR3 runs 19 residues. Unmatched junction bases numbered 16, after V lost 7 bases and J lost 4 bases. CDR3 sequence (DNA): TGCGCCAGCCCTCGACCCGGACTAGCGGGAGGGAGCGGCCCAGATACGCAGTATTTT. Translating gives CASPRPGLAGGSGPDTQYF.

This chain connects TRBV6-5 to TRBJ2-7, with D maybe TRBD1 (5 bases). The CDR3 runs 13 residues. Germline lookup yields CDR1 MNHEY and CDR2 SVGAGI. Trimming took off 0 bases at V and 7 bases at J, with 10 bases between the two ends. The CDR3 sequence: CASSYSTEREQYF. The DNA for the CDR3 is TGTGCCAGCAGTTACTCGACAGAGAGGGAGCAGTACTTC.

Of note for this clone: The sample carries other DNA sequences with the same CDR3. The V and J genes are TRBV19 and TRBJ2-6, with a weak D call TRBD1 (5 bases). V lost 4 bases to trimming and J lost 0 bases, with 7 bases between them. The CDR3 totals 15 residues. The germline gives CDR1 LNHDA, CDR2 SQIVND (reference sequence). CDR3: CASSRQSSGANVLTF. The CDR3 DNA sequence: TGTGCCAGTAGTAGACAGAGCTCTGGGGCCAACGTCCTGACTTTC.

The V and J genes are TRBV28 and TRBJ2-7; D is perhaps TRBD2 (6 bases). Germline lookup yields CDR1 MDHEN and CDR2 SYDVKM. V lost 8 bases and J lost 3, with 20 bases in between. The CDR3 has 15 residues. CDR3 coding DNA: TGTGCCAGCTCCACCCCCGGGACTTTAAACTACGAGCAGTACTTC. Its protein is CASSTPGTLNYEQYF.

The genes are TRBV27 and TRBJ2-3; D gene ambiguous. Trimming pared 5 bases from V and 0 bases from J, leaving 18 bases between. Germline CDR1 and CDR2: MNHEY and SMNVEV (reference sequence). The CDR3 is made up of 17 amino acids. The CDR3, as DNA: TGTGCCAGCAGTCCACGCAAGGCGGAACCCAGCACAGATACGCAGTATTTT. It yields the protein CASSPRKAEPSTDTQYF.

The chain couples TRBV6-5 to TRBJ2-7; TRBD1 agrees at 7 bases. The CDR3 runs 14 residues. Germline V gives CDR1 MNHEY, CDR2 SVGAGI. Trimming removed 5 bases from V and 5 bases from J; junction bases left unmatched: 9. The CDR3 DNA follows: TGTGCCAGCAGTAAAAACAGGGGCGCCCACGAGCAGTACTTC. Its protein product is CASSKNRGAHEQYF.

This rearrangement joins TRBV29-1 to TRBJ2-6, with no clear D. In germline, CDR1 is SQVTM, CDR2 ANQGSEA. The CDR3 spans 13 residues. V lost 7 bases and J 0 bases, leaving 7 bases between the germline ends. In DNA form, the CDR3 reads TGCAGCGCCCGGATCTCTGGGGCCAACGTCCTGACTTTC. As protein: CSARISGANVLTF.

CDR3 region: CASSLGTSSYNEQFF. CDR3 coding DNA: TGCGCCAGCAGCTTGGGAACAAGCTCCTACAATGAGCAGTTCTTC. The rearrangement uses TRBV5-1 and TRBJ2-1; D is uncertain. CDR1 is SGHRS and CDR2 is YFSETQ in the germline V gene. CDR3 length: 15 amino acids. With 0 bases removed from V and 0 bases from J, the gap between germline ends came to 7 bases.

The chain couples TRBV10-3 to TRBJ1-5; D unresolved. Trimming shortened V by 6 bases and J by 1 base, and 13 bases separated the two germline ends. The V gene's germline CDR1 is ENHRY and CDR2 SYGVKD. CDR3 size: 15 residues. The CDR3 here is CAISGQAGSNQPQHF. The CDR3 DNA follows: TGTGCCATCAGCGGCCAGGCGGGCAGCAATCAGCCCCAGCATTTT.

The chain recombines TRBV18 with TRBJ1-3; 7 bases are shared with TRBD1. V lost 5 bases to trimming and J lost 0 bases; unmatched junction nucleotides: 4. Germline assignment: CDR1 KGHSH and CDR2 LQKENI. CDR3 size: 15 residues. In DNA, the CDR3 is TGTGCCAGCTCAGCAGGGACAGACTCTGGAAACACCATATATTTT. Protein sequence: CASSAGTDSGNTIYF. Based on the CDR3 plus reference TRBV18 and TRBJ1-3, the full variable domain is NAGVMQNPRHLVRRRGQEARLRCSPMKGHSHVYWYRQLPEEGLKFMVYLQKENIIDESGMPKERFSAEFPKEGPSILRIQQVVRGDSAAYFCASSAGTDSGNTIYFGEGSWLTVV.

This chain joins TRBV7-2 and TRBJ1-2; possible D gene TRBD1, 5 bases. Germline V gene sequence: CDR1 SGHTA, CDR2 FQGNSA. CDR3 length equals 13 residues. V was shortened by 3 bases and J by 2 bases, with 7 bases between the two germline ends. The DNA of the CDR3 is TGTGCCAGCAGCTTGCGGGGGAACTATGGCTACACCTTC. Protein: CASSLRGNYGYTF.

The genes are TRBV30 and TRBJ1-1, with D possibly TRBD1 on 6 matching bases. Trimming took 0 bases from V and 4 from J, leaving 12 bases between them. This CDR3 spans 14 amino acids. Germline lookup yields CDR1 GTSNPN and CDR2 SVGIG (reference sequence). CDR3 sequence reads: CAWSVRRGGTEAFF. The CDR3 DNA follows: TGTGCCTGGAGTGTACGGAGGGGGGGCACTGAAGCTTTCTTT.

The J gene is TRBJ2-4, the V gene TRBV15, with a possible D match to TRBD2 (5 bases). Germline values: CDR1 LNHNV, CDR2 YYDKDF (reference sequence). V was cut by 1 base and J by 2 bases, with 12 bases left in between. This CDR3 region has 16 residues. The CDR3 region is CATSRGGLNTKNIQYF. CDR3 in DNA: TGTGCCACCAGCAGAGGAGGACTTAATACCAAAAACATTCAGTACTTC. The complete variable domain, with remaining parts taken from reference TRBV15 and TRBJ2-4, reads DAMVIQNPRYQVTQFGKPVTLSCSQTLNHNVMYWYQQKSSQAPKLLFHYYDKDFNNEADTPDNFQSRRPNTSFCFLDIRSPGLGDTAMYLCATSRGGLNTKNIQYFGAGTRLSVL.

The chain combines TRBV10-1 with TRBJ1-1; 8 nucleotides match TRBD1. Per germline, CDR1 WNHNN and CDR2 SYGVQD (reference sequence). This CDR3 is 14 amino acids long. The trim removed 5 bases at V and 1 base at J, leaving 3 bases unmatched. The CDR3 is CASSPGTGNTEAFF. The DNA for the CDR3 is TGCGCCAGCAGTCCCGGGACAGGGAACACTGAAGCTTTCTTT.

The CDR3 nucleotides are TGTGCCAGCAGTCAGGACAGGGGTCCCGGGGAGCTGTTTTTT. As protein: CASSQDRGPGELFF. The chain uses TRBV2 and TRBJ2-2; 9 nucleotides match TRBD1. V dropped 5 bases and J dropped 6; count of bases not matched to a gene: 4. From germline, CDR1 is SNHLY and CDR2 FYNNEI. The CDR3 is 14 residues long.

A remark on this clone: Other DNA sequences within the sample encode an identical CDR3. J is TRBJ2-7 and V is TRBV5-1; 12 positions agree with TRBD1. The CDR3 spans 14 residues. Trimming at V came to 4 bases and at J to 6 bases, leaving 5 bases not matched to a gene. Germline V gives CDR1 SGHRS, CDR2 YFSETQ. DNA of the CDR3: TGCGCCAGCAGCCCAGGGACAGGGGGCGTCGAGCAGTACTTC. Its protein is CASSPGTGGVEQYF.

The genes are TRBV9 and TRBJ2-7; TRBD2 aligns across 7 bases. CDR3 length: 14 amino acids. The V segment lost 0 bases and the J segment 6 bases; nucleotides outside the gene matches: 6. Per the germline V gene, CDR1 is SGDLS and CDR2 is YYNGEE. The CDR3 DNA follows: TGTGCCAGCAGCGTAGGCCGAGTAGCGGGCGAGCAGTACTTC. This codes for CASSVGRVAGEQYF.

The chain links TRBV5-1 to TRBJ2-1; D not resolved. The V gene lost 0 bases and the J gene lost 6 bases, with 7 bases spanning the gap. Germline CDR1 and CDR2: SGHRS and YFSETQ. The CDR3 contains 13 residues. The CDR3 sequence is CASSLGDLNEQFF. In DNA form, the CDR3 reads TGCGCCAGCAGCTTGGGGGATCTCAATGAGCAGTTCTTC.

This clone is a singleton in its sample. The rearrangement joins TRBV6-1 to TRBJ2-2; maybe TRBD2 (6 bases). CDR1 and CDR2 from the germline V gene are MNHNS and SASEGT. Between the trimmed V and J ends, which lost 5 bases and 5 bases, there was a span of 15 bases. CDR3 length: 15 amino acids. The DNA for the CDR3 is TGTGCCAGCAGTAAAACAGCCCGGGGGACCGGGGAGCTGTTTTTT. It translates to CASSKTARGTGELFF.

The V and J genes are TRBV5-8 and TRBJ2-1; D may be TRBD2 (5 bases). Germline CDR1 is SGHTS and CDR2 is YDEGEE. With 2 bases removed from V and 1 base from J, the gap between germline ends came to 10 bases. This CDR3 has 15 residues. The CDR3 is CASSFGLWSYNEQFF. CDR3 nucleotides: TGTGCCAGCAGCTTTGGACTCTGGTCCTACAATGAGCAGTTCTTC.

The rearrangement uses TRBV27 and TRBJ2-2, with D uncertain. Trimming took 3 bases from V and 6 from J, leaving 14 bases between them. Per germline, CDR1 MNHEY and CDR2 SMNVEV (reference sequence). The CDR3 runs 15 residues. CDR3 sequence (DNA): TGTGCCAGCAGTTTGAAATTCGGGTCAGCCGGGGAGCTGTTTTTT. Amino acids: CASSLKFGSAGELFF.

A note on this clone: Other nucleotide sequences from this sample produce the same CDR3. The chain links TRBV18 to TRBJ2-5; D uncertain. Germline loops: CDR1 KGHSH, CDR2 LQKENI. V lost 3 bases and J 2 bases, leaving 4 bases between the germline ends. This CDR3 comprises 12 residues. The DNA of the CDR3 is TGTGCCAGCTCACCGACTCAAGAGACCCAGTACTTC. Amino acid sequence: CASSPTQETQYF.

This clone has a handful of counts. V gene TRBV20-1 combines with J gene TRBJ2-1; D is unresolved. CDR3 length equals 11 residues. Germline V gene lookup returns CDR1 DFQATT and CDR2 SNEGSKA (reference sequence). V lost 3 bases, J lost 10 bases, and 10 bases lay in between. CDR3 amino acids: CSARTPPEQFF. Here the CDR3 DNA reads TGCAGTGCTAGGACACCCCCCGAGCAGTTCTTC.

J is TRBJ2-1 and V is TRBV10-3, with no clear D. Trimming removed 7 bases from V and 1 base from J, with 11 bases in between. CDR1 is ENHRY, CDR2 SYGVKD, per germline. The CDR3 is made up of 14 amino acids. The CDR3 spells CAINQGGSYNEQFF. The CDR3 bases are TGTGCCATCAACCAAGGCGGTTCCTACAATGAGCAGTTCTTC.

The chain uses TRBV4-1 and TRBJ2-2; D could derive from TRBD1 or TRBD2 (5 bases each). Germline V gene sequence: CDR1 MGHRA, CDR2 YSYEKL. There are 20 residues in the CDR3. V lost 6 bases and J 3 bases, leaving 29 bases between the germline ends. In DNA, the CDR3 is TGCGCCAGCAGACCAGCCCTACGGCCCCTCTCCGGGACCCACACCGGGGAGCTGTTTTTT. Its translation: CASRPALRPLSGTHTGELFF.

The V and J genes are TRBV23-1 and TRBJ2-6; D is unresolved. TRBV23-1 falls under the ORF class, with uncertain function. The CDR3 loop spans 15 amino acids. V lost 3 bases and J 0 bases, leaving 6 bases between the germline ends. In nucleotides, the CDR3 is TGCGCCAGCAGTCACTCCTTCTCTGGGGCCAACGTCCTGACTTTC. This encodes CASSHSFSGANVLTF.